Listed here is a single T cell receptor beta chain. This beta chain represents an off-target read in a library built for alpha chains; its size is of limited meaning. CDR3 length: 15 residues. Germline CDR1 is MGHDK and CDR2 is SYGVNS. Trimming cost V 4 bases and J 1 base, with 14 bases left between them. Each CDR3 protein is one row after TCRdb ran MiXCR on the RT-PCR reads. Found here are about 6,500 distinct CDR3 sequences, just over 90% of them singletons; the top ten hold 8% to 9.5%. The TCR originated in a female donor in good health, serving as a healthy control. The chain carries TRBV25-1 and TRBJ2-7; D possibly corresponds to TRBD1 (5 bases). Material for sequencing was memory CD4+ T cells from blood. CDR3: CASSVAGKLSYEQYF. The CDR3 DNA reads TGTGCCAGCAGTGTGGCAGGGAAATTATCCTACGAGCAGTACTTC.